A single TCR beta chain is shown here with its context. Its antigen is not known. This specimen comes from a study of T cells in Graves' hyperthyroidism and ophthalmopathy. Study-level results: A model of 13 V-J features distinguished ophthalmopathy from stable hyperthyroidism.

It was RNA transcripts that yielded the amplified TCR beta CDR3 regions. In the first-round RT-PCR of the TCR CDR3, the HTBI primer set was used. A single record per CDR3 protein comes from TCRdb applying MiXCR to the multiplex PCR reads. The table includes approximately 690,000 distinct CDR3 sequences, 13% to 15% detected once. Patients showing uncontrolled infection, other autoimmune disease, pregnancy or lactation were ineligible. Trimming cost V 4 bases and J 5 bases; bases outside gene matches: 7. CDR3 length: 14 residues. The sequence was obtained from a woman aged 45 to 65 with Graves' ophthalmopathy. The chain links TRBV12-3 or TRBV12-4 to TRBJ2-5; 7 positions match TRBD2. The sample consisted of blood. In nucleotides, the CDR3 is TGTGCCAGCAGTTCACGAGGACTAGTTGAGACCCAGTACTTC. It yields the protein CASSSRGLVETQYF.